The clone carrying this T cell receptor (beta chain) was detected once. Its matching antigen is unknown. The CDR3 has 11 residues. Trimming removed 3 bases from V and 3 bases from J, with 3 bases in between. The germline CDR1 and CDR2 sequences are LGHDT and YNNKEL (reference sequence). Produced via immunoSEQ multiplex PCR; TCRdb's table is partial and in-frame only. The table lists over 150,000 clones, about 87% of them singletons. This sample was included in a study of T cell responses to AZD1222 COVID-19 vaccine. Overall study: Timing groups of about 4 and about 12 weeks for second doses were pooled.

Study-wide findings and caveats: Most donors were white British, females outnumbered males, and clonal diversity was possibly underestimated. Nearly half of unique spike-specific TCRs reportedly avoided B.1.351 and B.1.1.7 mutated regions. Repertoire sampling happened only post peak T cell response.

The V gene is TRBV3-1 (or the pseudogene TRBV3-2), the J gene TRBJ2-7; the D is unclear. This material consisted of peripheral blood, taken on day 0 of AZD1222 vaccination. The receptor's source is an adult in good health. The chain's CDR3 is CASSQLYEQYF. DNA for the CDR3: TGTGCCAGCAGCCAGCTCTACGAGCAGTACTTC.